What follows is one TCR beta chain and its context. The data are from a study of blood T cell repertoires in COVID-19. Study summary: Italy, Spain and the United States were the sources of the convalescent and acute COVID-19 samples. Nucleic acid was either cDNA or gDNA, and it came from T cells, B-cell-depleted T cells, or PBMCs.

Original analysis: Estimated nucleated cell counts came from reference gene primer amplification. Some clones are missing from TCRdb's copy, which holds only in-frame ones; the method was immunoSEQ multiplex PCR. That table is the source of V, J and clone size, and D and trimming were worked out from the DNA. The data show 80,000 to 85,000 clones, with approximately 80% seen just once and about 12% held by the top ten. The clonotype comes from a human donor in a cohort sampled during active COVID-19. The source material was peripheral blood.

CDR3 nucleotide sequence: TGCGCCAGCAGCCCAGTAGACAGGGGATTTAAGTCTTTGACTGAAGCTTTCTTT. Amino acid sequence: CASSPVDRGFKSLTEAFF. The V call is TRBV4-1, the J call TRBJ1-1; 8 bases fit TRBD1. After removal of 4 bases from V and 5 bases from J, the junction contained 18 bases not matched to a gene. This CDR3 contains 18 residues. CDR1 is MGHRA and CDR2 is YSYEKL in the germline V gene.